This is a list of T cell receptor beta chains from one sample in a study of beta chain features in type 1 diabetes. Sequencing used immunoSEQ multiplex PCR; TCRdb keeps in-frame clones, though not all of them. The sample lists more than 250,000 clones, 20% occurring once. Sequenced input: naive CD4+ T cells from blood. The receptors shown here come from a woman aged 40 to 49 with type 1 diabetes. The CDR3 runs from the conserved cysteine through the conserved F or W. The D gene is left open where the match is weak. Clone size is given for some rows only: seen once, a few or many times, or a class if the clone is expanded.

v_call	d_call	j_call	clone_size	cdr3_nt	cdr3_aa
TRBV5-1	TRBD2	TRBJ2-5	few	TGCGCCAGCAGCTTGACTAGCGGGGAAGAGACCCAGTACTTC	CASSLTSGEETQYF
TRBV15	TRBD2	TRBJ2-1	few	TGTGCCACCAGCAGAGCTCGCGGGACTAGCGGGAGCAATGAGCAGTTCTTC	CATSRARGTSGSNEQFF
TRBV9	TRBD1	TRBJ2-7	few	TGTGCCAGCAGCCGTATGACAGGGTCCTACGAGCAGTACTTC	CASSRMTGSYEQYF
TRBV5-6	-	TRBJ1-6	-	TGTGCCAGCAGCTTCAGCGGCCGAGCCCTCCACTTT	CASSFSGRALHF
TRBV7-6	-	TRBJ2-7	few	TGTGCCAGCAGCTCCCTCGAAGCGCCGAGCTCCTACGAGCAGTACTTC	CASSSLEAPSSYEQYF
TRBV4-2	-	TRBJ2-7	few	TGTGCCAGCAGCCAAGGGACTGAAACCTACGAGCAGTACTTC	CASSQGTETYEQYF
TRBV6-5	TRBD2	TRBJ2-3	-	TGTGCCAGCAGTTACTCAGCTAGCGGATCCACAGATACGCAGTATTTT	CASSYSASGSTDTQYF
TRBV7-9	TRBD1	TRBJ2-1	-	TGCGCCAGCAGTTGGGACAGGGGGTCGGAGGAGTTCTTC	CASSWDRGSEEFF
TRBV11-2	-	TRBJ2-3	few	TGTGCCAGCAGCTTTCCGGGGAGTCGGACAGATACGCAGTATTTT	CASSFPGSRTDTQYF
TRBV5-5	TRBD1	TRBJ1-1	-	TGTGCCAGCAGCCCTTGGACAGGCGATGAAGCTTTCTTT	CASSPWTGDEAFF